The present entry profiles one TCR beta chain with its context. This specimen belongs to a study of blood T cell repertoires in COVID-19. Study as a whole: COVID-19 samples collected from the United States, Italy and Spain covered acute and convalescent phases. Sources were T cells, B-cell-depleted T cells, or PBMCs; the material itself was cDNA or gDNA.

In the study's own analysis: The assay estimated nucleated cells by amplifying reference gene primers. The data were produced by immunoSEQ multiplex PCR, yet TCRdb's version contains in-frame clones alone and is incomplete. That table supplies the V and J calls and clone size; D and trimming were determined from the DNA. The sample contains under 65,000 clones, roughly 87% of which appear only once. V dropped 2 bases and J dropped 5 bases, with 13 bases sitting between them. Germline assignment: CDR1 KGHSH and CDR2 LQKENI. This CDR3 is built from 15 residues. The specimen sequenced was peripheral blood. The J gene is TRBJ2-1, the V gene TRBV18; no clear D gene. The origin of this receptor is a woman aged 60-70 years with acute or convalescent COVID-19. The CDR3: CASSPNSLMNNEQFF. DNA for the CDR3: TGTGCCAGCTCACCAAACTCACTCATGAACAATGAGCAGTTCTTC.